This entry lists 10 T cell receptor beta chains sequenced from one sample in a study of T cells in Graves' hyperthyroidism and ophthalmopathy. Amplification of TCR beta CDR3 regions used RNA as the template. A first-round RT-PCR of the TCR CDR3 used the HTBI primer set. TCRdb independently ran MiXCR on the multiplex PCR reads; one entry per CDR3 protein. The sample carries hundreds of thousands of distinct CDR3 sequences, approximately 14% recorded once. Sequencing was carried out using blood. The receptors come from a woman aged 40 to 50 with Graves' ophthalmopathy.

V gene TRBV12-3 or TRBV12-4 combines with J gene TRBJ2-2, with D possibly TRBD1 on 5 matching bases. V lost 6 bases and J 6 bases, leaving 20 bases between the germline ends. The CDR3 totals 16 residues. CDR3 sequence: CASSLLYRSGSGELFF. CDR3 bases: TGTGCCAGCAGCCTCCTATACCGATCAGGGTCCGGGGAGCTGTTTTTT.

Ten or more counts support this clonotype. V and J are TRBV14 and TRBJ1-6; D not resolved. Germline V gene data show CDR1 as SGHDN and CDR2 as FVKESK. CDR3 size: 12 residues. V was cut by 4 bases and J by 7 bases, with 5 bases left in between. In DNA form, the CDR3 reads TGTGCCAGCAGCCTGACCAATTCACCCCTCCACTTT. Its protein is CASSLTNSPLHF.

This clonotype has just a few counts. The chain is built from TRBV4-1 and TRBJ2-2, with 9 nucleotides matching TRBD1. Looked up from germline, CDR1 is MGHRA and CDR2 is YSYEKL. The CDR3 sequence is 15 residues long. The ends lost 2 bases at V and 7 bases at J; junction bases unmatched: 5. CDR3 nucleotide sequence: TGCGCCAGCAGCCAACGGACAGGGGACAGCGGGGAGCTGTTTTTT. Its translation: CASSQRTGDSGELFF.

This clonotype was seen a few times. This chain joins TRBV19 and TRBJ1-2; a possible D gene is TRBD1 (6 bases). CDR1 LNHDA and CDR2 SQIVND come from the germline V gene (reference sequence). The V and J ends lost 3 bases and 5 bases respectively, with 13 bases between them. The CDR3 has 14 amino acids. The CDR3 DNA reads TGTGCCAGTAGTATTTATCCAGGACAGTATGGCTACACCTTC. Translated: CASSIYPGQYGYTF.

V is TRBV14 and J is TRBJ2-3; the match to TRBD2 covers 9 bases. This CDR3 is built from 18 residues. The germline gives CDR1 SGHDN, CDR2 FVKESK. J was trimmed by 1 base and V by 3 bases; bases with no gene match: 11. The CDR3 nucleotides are TGTGCCAGCAGCCAGAGATTTAGCGGGAGTGCTGGCACAGATACGCAGTATTTT. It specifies CASSQRFSGSAGTDTQYF.

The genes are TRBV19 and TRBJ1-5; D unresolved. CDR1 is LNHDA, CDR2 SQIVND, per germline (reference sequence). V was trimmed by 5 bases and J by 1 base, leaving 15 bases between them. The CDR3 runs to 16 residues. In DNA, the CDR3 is TGTGCCAGTAGTGGTATGGGATTAACGAGCAATCAGCCCCAGCATTTT. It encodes CASSGMGLTSNQPQHF.

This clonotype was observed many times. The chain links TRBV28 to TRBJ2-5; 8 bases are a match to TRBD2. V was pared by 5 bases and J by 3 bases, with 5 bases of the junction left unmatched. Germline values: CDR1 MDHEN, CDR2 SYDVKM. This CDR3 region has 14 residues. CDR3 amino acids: CASSLNGREETQYF. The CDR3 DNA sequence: TGTGCCAGCAGTCTAAACGGGAGGGAAGAGACCCAGTACTTC.

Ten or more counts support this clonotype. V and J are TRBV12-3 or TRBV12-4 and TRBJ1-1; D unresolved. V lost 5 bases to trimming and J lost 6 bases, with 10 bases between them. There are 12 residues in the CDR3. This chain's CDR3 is CASSPEGAEAFF. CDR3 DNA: TGTGCCAGCAGTCCAGAGGGCGCTGAAGCTTTCTTT.

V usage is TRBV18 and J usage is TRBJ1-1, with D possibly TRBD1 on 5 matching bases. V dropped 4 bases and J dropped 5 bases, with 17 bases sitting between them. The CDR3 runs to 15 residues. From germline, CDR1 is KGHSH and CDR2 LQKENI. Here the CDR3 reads CASSRQGGGETEAFF. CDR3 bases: TGTGCCAGCTCACGCCAGGGCGGGGGGGAAACTGAAGCTTTCTTT. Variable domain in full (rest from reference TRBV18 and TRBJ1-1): NAGVMQNPRHLVRRRGQEARLRCSPMKGHSHVYWYRQLPEEGLKFMVYLQKENIIDESGMPKERFSAEFPKEGPSILRIQQVVRGDSAAYFCASSRQGGGETEAFFGQGTRLTVV.

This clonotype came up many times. In DNA form, the CDR3 reads TGTGCCAGCAGTTTTGGGTTTGAGACCCAGTACTTC. Translation: CASSFGFETQYF. The rearrangement uses TRBV12-3 or TRBV12-4 and TRBJ2-5; D is ambiguous. Trimming removed 3 bases from V and 5 bases from J, with 7 bases in between. The length of the CDR3 is 12 residues.